This T cell receptor (beta chain) was identified in a study of OX40 agonist ivuxolimab in advanced cancers. At the level of the whole study: Ivuxolimab was a fully human IgG2 agonistic monoclonal antibody targeting the costimulatory receptor OX40 (CD134). Intravenous ivuxolimab was administered to patients every 2 weeks at six dose levels: 0.01, 0.1, 0.3, 1.5, 3 and 10 mg/kg. In the dose-escalation cohort, over 65% of patients were male, and the mean age was around 60 years, with a range of 23 to 79. The paper covers the monotherapy dose-escalation part of the phase I ivuxolimab trial, which included N = 52 patients. Three dose-escalation patients achieved partial responses, one with hepatocellular carcinoma and two with cutaneous melanoma. Patients were allowed to have had prior anti-PD-1, anti-PD-L1 or anti-CTLA-4 therapy, and approximately 40% of the dose-escalation patients had been treated with checkpoint inhibitors. The point of sequencing TCRbeta in the periphery was to test whether ivuxolimab changed TCR sequence diversity and drove clonal T-cell expansion. Of the roughly 52 dose-escalation patients, hepatocellular carcinoma was present in about 19, melanoma in approximately 15, renal cell carcinoma in 9 and head and neck cancer in 9.

The germline V gene provides CDR1 LGHNA and CDR2 YNFKEQ. The CDR3 contains 15 residues, cysteine and phenylalanine counted. Of all the DNA, just the CDR3 is kept, 45 bases in frame from base 1. Between the V and J ends, shortened by 0 bases and 4 bases respectively, the junction contains 12 bases. This clone was observed a few times. Its antigen specificity is not known. No much larger clonotype is one base removed from it; base qualities were not supplied. The trial excluded patients who had a history of autoimmune disease or were on systemic immunosuppression. Peripheral blood for TCR sequencing was drawn from every dose cohort at baseline, at cycle 4 day 1 and at cycle 7 day 1. The samples were drawn from a first-in-human, open-label, multicenter phase I dose-escalation trial of ivuxolimab. Adults with locally advanced or metastatic melanoma, renal cell, hepatocellular, or head and neck squamous cell carcinoma were enrolled in the trial. CD4+ and CD8+ T cells were sorted separately from peripheral blood before TCR sequencing.

On the study overall, not on this receptor specifically: Antigen specificity was not determined for the clonally expanded peripheral T cells. In the 0.1-3.0 mg/kg groups, partial responders were among the patients with the lowest normalized peripheral clonal expansion, particularly in CD8+ T cells. Low levels of normalized T-cell clonal expansion were also seen in some nonresponding patients. After ivuxolimab, expanded clones were on average more numerous among CD8+ T cells than among CD4+ T cells. At doses of 0.1 to 3.0 mg/kg, clonal expansion of both CD4+ and CD8+ blood T cells was observed from baseline to week 6.

To sequence the TCRbeta CDR3 region, genomic DNA was isolated from the sorted cells. The immunoSEQ Assay was used to sequence the TCRbeta CDR3 regions. Here the immuneACCESS table is served through TCRdb, limited to in-frame sequences with V and J called. Missing clones are a known gap in these copies; in checked studies unresolved V genes cover under half, and the rest lacks a known reason. In this sample the table shows about 19,000 clones, approximately 71% of which occur a single time. The top ten clones comprise about an eighth of the sample. The receptor's source is an adult with an advanced solid tumor such as melanoma, head and neck, liver or kidney cancer. This sequence uses TRBV4-2 and TRBJ1-1; the D gene is not confidently resolved. This specimen consisted of CD4+ or CD8+ T cells sorted from blood, obtained in a trial of the OX40 agonist ivuxolimab. CDR3 sequence: CASSQDTRKGTEAFF. The bases read TGTGCCAGCAGCCAAGATACCAGAAAAGGCACTGAAGCTTTCTTT.